In its sample, the clone carrying this TCR beta chain was seen a few times. Its antigen is currently unknown. MiXCR, run by TCRdb on the 5' RACE reads, gives a single entry per CDR3 protein. Here the sample spans about 530,000 distinct CDR3 sequences, 20% to 25% being singletons. This entry belongs to a study of identical twins. Study conclusions and caveats: Interpretation of the results relied on cross-sectional statistical analysis and not on following the same donors.

Everyone who gave samples was a healthy Caucasian. V was trimmed by 4 bases and J by 3 bases, leaving 17 bases between them. Germline CDR1 MNHNS, CDR2 SASEGT. This CDR3 spans 16 amino acids. These data were likewise used in another study, on yellow fever vaccine responses in identical twins. From that study: Twins reportedly mounted vaccine T cell responses that seemed partly convergent, partly personalized.

This sequence originates from a woman younger than 35 in good health. The V call is TRBV6-1, the J call TRBJ2-3; D assignment may be TRBD1 or TRBD2 (5 bases each). Sequenced sample: CD4+ T cells sorted from blood. In nucleotides, the CDR3 is TGTGCCAGCAGTGTTATTGGGCTGGGACGGACAGATACGCAGTATTTT. Its protein product is CASSVIGLGRTDTQYF.